This TCR beta chain comes out of a study of blood T cell repertoires in COVID-19. This CDR3 contains 14 residues. The germline gives CDR1 SSHAT, CDR2 FNYEAQ (reference sequence). V shed 1 base and J 6 bases; nucleotides not matched to a gene: 3. The table came from immunoSEQ multiplex PCR; TCRdb's copy has only in-frame clones and leaves some out. This sample has some 80,000 clones, with 70% to 90% found just once. This TCR came from a man aged 60-69 years with COVID-19, enrolled during active disease. Sequencing was carried out using peripheral blood. The chain recombines TRBV7-7 with TRBJ2-1, with 7 bases aligning to TRBD2. The CDR3 loop is CASSLGGEGNEQFF. CDR3 DNA sequence: TGTGCCAGCAGCTTAGGGGGGGAGGGCAATGAGCAGTTCTTC.